The source of this TCR beta chain is a study of cytomegalovirus exposure and HLA in healthy donors. 60 Vbeta and 13 Jbeta primers were used in PCR. Measured with immunoSEQ multiplex PCR; TCRdb has only the in-frame clones, and not every one. The table lists around 40,000 clones, around three quarters of them singletons. V lost 3 bases and J lost 3, with 8 bases in between. CDR3 length: 13 amino acids. Germline V gives CDR1 SEHNR, CDR2 FQNEAQ (reference sequence). The sequenced sample was PBMCs. This rearrangement joins TRBV7-9 to TRBJ1-2; D is unclear. This clonotype originated in a man aged 30-40 years in good health and CMV-seronegative. In nucleotides, the CDR3 is TGTGCCAGCAGCTTCGAGGGTCACTATGGCTACACCTTC. Protein: CASSFEGHYGYTF.